This T cell receptor (beta chain) was profiled in a study of vaccination effects on CD4 cells after COVID-19. The CDR3 consists of 14 residues. CDR1 is SNHLY and CDR2 is FYNNEI in the germline V gene. V lost 7 bases to trimming and J lost 6 bases; unmatched junction nucleotides: 10. Details on this clone: Its antigen is not known.

Antigen-specific CD4+ T cells were expanded with viral peptide pools in the ViraFEST assay before sequencing. Isolation of CD4+ T cells took place after about 10 days of culture. Clones were sequenced by immunoSEQ multiplex PCR, and TCRdb holds only the in-frame ones, with some missing. The repertoire consists of about 79,000 clones, with 74% occurring once and the leading ten covering approximately 2%. The sequence derives from a human donor who received a COVID-19 vaccine. The chain recombines TRBV2 with TRBJ2-5; 8 bases map to TRBD2. Sequenced material: CD4+ T cells from PBMCs cultured with HCoV-229E spike peptides, taken before COVID-19 vaccination. In DNA, the CDR3 is TGTGCCAGCACGGGACTAGGCTCTTCGAAGACCCAGTACTTC. This translates into CASTGLGSSKTQYF.